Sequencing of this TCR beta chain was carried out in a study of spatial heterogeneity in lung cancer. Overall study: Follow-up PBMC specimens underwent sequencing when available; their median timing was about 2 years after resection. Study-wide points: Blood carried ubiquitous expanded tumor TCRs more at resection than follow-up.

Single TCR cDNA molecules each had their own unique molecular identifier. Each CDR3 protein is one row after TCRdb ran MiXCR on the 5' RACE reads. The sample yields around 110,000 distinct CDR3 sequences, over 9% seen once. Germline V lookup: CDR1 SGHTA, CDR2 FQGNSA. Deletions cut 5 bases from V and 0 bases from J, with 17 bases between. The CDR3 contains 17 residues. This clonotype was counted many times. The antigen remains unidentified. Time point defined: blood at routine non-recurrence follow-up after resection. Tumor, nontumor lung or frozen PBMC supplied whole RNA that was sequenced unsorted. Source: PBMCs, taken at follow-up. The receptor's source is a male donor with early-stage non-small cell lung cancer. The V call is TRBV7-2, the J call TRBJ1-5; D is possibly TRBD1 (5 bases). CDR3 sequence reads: CASSTRASGLSNQPQHF. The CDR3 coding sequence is TGTGCCAGCAGCACTCGAGCTTCGGGGCTTAGCAATCAGCCCCAGCATTTT.